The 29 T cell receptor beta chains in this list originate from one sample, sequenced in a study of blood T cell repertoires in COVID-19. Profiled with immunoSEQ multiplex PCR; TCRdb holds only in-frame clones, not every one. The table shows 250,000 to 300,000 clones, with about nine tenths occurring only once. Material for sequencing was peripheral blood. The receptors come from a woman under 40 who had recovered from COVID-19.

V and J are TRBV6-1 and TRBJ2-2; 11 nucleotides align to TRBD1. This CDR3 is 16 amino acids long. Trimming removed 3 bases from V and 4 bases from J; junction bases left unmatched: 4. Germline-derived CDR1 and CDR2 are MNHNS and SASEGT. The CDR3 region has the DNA TGTGCCAGCAGTGAGGACAGGGGGCGATTCACCGGGGAGCTGTTTTTT. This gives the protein CASSEDRGRFTGELFF.

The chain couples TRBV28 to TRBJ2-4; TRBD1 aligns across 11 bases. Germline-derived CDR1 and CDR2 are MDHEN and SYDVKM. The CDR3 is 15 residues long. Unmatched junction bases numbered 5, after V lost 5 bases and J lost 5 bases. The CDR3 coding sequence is TGTGCCAGCAGTCCCACGGGACAGGGGGAAAACATTCAGTACTTC. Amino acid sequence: CASSPTGQGENIQYF.

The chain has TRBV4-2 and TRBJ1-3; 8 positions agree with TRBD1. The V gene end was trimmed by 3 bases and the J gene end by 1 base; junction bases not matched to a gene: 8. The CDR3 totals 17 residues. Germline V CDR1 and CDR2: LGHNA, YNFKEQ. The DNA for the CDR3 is TGTGCCAGCAGCCAGGATCGGAGGACAGGGTCTGGAAACACCATATATTTT. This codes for CASSQDRRTGSGNTIYF.

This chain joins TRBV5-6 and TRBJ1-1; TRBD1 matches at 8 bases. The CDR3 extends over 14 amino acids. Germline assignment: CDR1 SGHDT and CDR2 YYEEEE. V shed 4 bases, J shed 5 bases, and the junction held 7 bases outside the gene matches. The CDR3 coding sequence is TGTGCCAGCAGCGGCGACAGGGGACGGACTGAAGCTTTCTTT. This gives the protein CASSGDRGRTEAFF.

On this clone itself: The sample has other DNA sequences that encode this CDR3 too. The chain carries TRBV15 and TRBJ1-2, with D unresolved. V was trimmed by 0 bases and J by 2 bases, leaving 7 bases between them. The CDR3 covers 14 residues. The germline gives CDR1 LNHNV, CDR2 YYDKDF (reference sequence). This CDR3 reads CATSRDRGNYGYTF. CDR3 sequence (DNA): TGTGCCACCAGCAGAGATAGAGGGAACTATGGCTACACCTTC.

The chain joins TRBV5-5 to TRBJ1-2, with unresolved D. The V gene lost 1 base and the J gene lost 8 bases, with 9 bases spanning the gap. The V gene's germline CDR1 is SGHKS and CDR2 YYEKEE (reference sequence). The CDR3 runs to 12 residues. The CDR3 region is CASSLRTVGYTF. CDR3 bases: TGTGCCAGCAGCTTGCGCACTGTCGGCTACACCTTC.

The CDR3 sequence: CASSSARTGDGGDTEAFF. In DNA form, the CDR3 reads TGTGCCAGCAGTTCCGCGCGGACAGGGGACGGTGGGGACACTGAAGCTTTCTTT. This chain links TRBV5-8 with TRBJ1-1; the match to TRBD1 covers 9 bases. Germline V gene sequence: CDR1 SGHTS, CDR2 YDEGEE. Trimming took 5 bases from V and 3 from J; bases not matched to a gene: 17. The CDR3 loop spans 18 amino acids.

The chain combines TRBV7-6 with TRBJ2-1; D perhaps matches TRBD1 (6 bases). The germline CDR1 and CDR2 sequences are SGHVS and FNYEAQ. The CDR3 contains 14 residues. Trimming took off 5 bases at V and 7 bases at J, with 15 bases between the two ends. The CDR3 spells CASSRGTQVNEQFF. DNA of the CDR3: TGTGCCAGCAGCAGAGGGACACAAGTAAATGAGCAGTTCTTC.

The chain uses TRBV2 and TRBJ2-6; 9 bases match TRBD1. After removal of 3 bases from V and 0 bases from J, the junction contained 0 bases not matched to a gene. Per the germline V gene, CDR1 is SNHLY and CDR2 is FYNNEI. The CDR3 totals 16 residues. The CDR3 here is CASSETGGSGANVLTF. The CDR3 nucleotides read TGTGCCAGCAGTGAGACAGGGGGCTCTGGGGCCAACGTCCTGACTTTC.

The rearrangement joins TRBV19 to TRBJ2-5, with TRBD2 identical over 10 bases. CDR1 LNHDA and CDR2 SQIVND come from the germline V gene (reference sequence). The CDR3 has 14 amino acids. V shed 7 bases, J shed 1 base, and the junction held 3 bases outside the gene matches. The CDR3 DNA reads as TGTGCCAGTAACAGCGGGGGGGGCCAAGAGACCCAGTACTTC. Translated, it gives CASNSGGGQETQYF.

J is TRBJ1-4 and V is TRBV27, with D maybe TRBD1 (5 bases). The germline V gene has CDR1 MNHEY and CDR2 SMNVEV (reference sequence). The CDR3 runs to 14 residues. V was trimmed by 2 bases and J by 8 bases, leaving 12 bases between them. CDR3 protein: CASSLGSGREKLFF. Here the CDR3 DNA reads TGTGCCAGCAGTTTAGGGTCAGGGCGGGAAAAACTGTTTTTT.

As DNA, the CDR3 is TGCGCCAGCAGTCAATCTATTGGGACAGGGGGGCTCTACGAGCAGTACTTC. It encodes CASSQSIGTGGLYEQYF. V and J are TRBV23-1 and TRBJ2-7; 11 bases agree with TRBD1. TRBV23-1 is an ORF, with its function uncertain. CDR3 length: 17 amino acids. The J segment lost 3 bases and the V segment lost 0 bases, leaving 7 bases of the junction unmatched.

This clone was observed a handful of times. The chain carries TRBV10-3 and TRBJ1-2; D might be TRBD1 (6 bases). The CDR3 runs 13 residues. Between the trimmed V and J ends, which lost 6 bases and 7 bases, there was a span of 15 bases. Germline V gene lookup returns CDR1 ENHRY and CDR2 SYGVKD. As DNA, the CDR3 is TGTGCCATCAGCACAACAGGGCTCAGTGGCTACACCTTC. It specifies CAISTTGLSGYTF.

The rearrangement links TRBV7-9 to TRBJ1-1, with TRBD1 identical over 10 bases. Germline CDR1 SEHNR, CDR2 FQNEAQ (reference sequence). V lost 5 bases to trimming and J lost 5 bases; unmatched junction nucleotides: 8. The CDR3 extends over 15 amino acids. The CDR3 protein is CASSPRQGAWTEAFF. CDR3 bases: TGTGCCAGCAGCCCGAGACAGGGGGCGTGGACTGAAGCTTTCTTT.

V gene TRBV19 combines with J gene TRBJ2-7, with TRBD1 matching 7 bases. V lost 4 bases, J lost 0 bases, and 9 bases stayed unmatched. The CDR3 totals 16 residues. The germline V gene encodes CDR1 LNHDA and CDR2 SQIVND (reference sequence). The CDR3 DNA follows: TGTGCCAGTAGTACTCTCCCGGGACAGCGCTCCTACGAGCAGTACTTC. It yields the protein CASSTLPGQRSYEQYF. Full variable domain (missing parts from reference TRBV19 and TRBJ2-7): DGGITQSPKYLFRKEGQNVTLSCEQNLNHDAMYWYRQDPGQGLRLIYYSQIVNDFQKGDIAEGYSVSREKKESFPLTVTSAQKNPTAFYLCASSTLPGQRSYEQYFGPGTRLTVT.

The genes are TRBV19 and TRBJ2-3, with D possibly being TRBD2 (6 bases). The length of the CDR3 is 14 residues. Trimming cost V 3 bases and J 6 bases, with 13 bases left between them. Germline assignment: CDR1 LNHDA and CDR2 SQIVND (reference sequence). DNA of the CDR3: TGTGCCAGTAGTATGATGACTAGTGTGGATACGCAGTATTTT. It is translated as CASSMMTSVDTQYF.

CDR3: CASSLAGRGAKNIQYF. The CDR3, as DNA: TGTGCCAGCAGCTTGGCCGGACGGGGAGCCAAAAACATTCAGTACTTC. The chain joins TRBV5-6 to TRBJ2-4; tentatively, D is TRBD2 (5 bases). V lost 0 bases and J lost 0, with 10 bases in between. Per the germline V gene, CDR1 is SGHDT and CDR2 is YYEEEE. The CDR3 sequence is 16 residues long. Full variable domain (missing parts from reference TRBV5-6 and TRBJ2-4): DAGVTQSPTHLIKTRGQQVTLRCSPKSGHDTVSWYQQALGQGPQFIFQYYEEEERQRGNFPDRFSGHQFPNYSSELNVNALLLGDSALYLCASSLAGRGAKNIQYFGAGTRLSVL.

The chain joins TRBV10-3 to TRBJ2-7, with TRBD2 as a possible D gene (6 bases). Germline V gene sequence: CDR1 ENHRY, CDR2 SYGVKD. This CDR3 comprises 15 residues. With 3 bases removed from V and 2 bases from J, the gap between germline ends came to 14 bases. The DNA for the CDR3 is TGTGCCATCAGTGACTCTCGCGGGGCCCCCTACGAGCAGTACTTC. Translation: CAISDSRGAPYEQYF.

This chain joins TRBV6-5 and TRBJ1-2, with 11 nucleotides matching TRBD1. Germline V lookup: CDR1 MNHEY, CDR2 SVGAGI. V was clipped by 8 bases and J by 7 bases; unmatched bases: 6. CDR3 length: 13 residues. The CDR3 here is CASGTGGEGGYTF. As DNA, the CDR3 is TGTGCCAGCGGGACAGGGGGGGAGGGTGGCTACACCTTC.

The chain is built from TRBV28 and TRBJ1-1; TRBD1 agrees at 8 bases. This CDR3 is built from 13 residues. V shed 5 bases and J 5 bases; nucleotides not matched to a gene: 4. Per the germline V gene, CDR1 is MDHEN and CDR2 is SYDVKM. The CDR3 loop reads CASSPGGETEAFF. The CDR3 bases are TGTGCCAGCAGTCCAGGGGGCGAAACTGAAGCTTTCTTT.

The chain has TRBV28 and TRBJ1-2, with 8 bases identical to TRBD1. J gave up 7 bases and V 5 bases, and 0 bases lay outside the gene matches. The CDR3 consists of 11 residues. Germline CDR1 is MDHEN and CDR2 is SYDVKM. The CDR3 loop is CASSGTGGYTF. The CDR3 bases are TGTGCCAGCAGTGGGACAGGTGGCTACACCTTC.

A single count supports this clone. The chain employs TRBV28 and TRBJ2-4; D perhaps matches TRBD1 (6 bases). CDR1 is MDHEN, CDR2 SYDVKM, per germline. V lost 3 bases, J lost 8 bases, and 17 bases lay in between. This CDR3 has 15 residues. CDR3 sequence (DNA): TGTGCCAGCAGTTTCGAGAATAGGGGGACGGACATTCAGTACTTC. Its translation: CASSFENRGTDIQYF.

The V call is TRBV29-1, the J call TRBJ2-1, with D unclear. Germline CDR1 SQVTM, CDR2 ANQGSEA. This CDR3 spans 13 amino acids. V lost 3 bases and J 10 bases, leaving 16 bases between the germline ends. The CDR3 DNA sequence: TGCAGCGTTGACCGTCTAGTCAGACGCGAGCAGTTCTTC. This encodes CSVDRLVRREQFF.

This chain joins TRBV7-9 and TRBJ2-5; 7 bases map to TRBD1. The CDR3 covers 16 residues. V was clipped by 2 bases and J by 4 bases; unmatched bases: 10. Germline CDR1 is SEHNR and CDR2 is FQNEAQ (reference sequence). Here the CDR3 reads CASSLFGQGVRETQYF. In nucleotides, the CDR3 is TGTGCCAGCAGCTTATTCGGCCAGGGGGTGAGAGAGACCCAGTACTTC.

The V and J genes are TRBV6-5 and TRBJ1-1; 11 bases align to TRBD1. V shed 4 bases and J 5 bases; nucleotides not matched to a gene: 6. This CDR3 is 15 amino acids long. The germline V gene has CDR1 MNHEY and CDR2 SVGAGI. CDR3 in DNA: TGTGCCAGCAGTTGGACAGGGGGCGGGAGGACTGAAGCTTTCTTT. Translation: CASSWTGGGRTEAFF.

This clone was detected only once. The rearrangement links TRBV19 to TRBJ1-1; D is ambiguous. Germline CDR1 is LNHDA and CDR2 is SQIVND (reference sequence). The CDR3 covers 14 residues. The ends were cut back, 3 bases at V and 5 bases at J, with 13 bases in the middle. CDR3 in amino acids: CASSIGIGGTEAFF. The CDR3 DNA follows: TGTGCCAGTAGTATTGGAATCGGAGGGACTGAAGCTTTCTTT.

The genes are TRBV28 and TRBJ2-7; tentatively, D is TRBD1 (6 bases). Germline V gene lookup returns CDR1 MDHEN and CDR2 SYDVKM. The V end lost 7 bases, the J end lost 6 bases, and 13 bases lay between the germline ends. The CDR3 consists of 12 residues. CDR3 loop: CASTEIRGEQYF. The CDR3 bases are TGTGCCAGCACCGAAATCAGGGGCGAGCAGTACTTC.

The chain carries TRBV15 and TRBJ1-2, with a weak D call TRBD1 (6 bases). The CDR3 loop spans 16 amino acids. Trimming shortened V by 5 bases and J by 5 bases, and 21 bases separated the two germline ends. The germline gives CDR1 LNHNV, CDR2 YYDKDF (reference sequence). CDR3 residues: CATSEGGEKGIYGYTF. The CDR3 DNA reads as TGTGCCACCAGCGAAGGGGGGGAAAAGGGAATTTATGGCTACACCTTC.

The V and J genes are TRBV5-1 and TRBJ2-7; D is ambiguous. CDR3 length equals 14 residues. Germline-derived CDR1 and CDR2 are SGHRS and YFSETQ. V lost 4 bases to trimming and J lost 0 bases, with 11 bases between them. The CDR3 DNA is TGCGCCAGCAGCCCCTACGAAACCTCCTACGAGCAGTACTTC. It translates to CASSPYETSYEQYF.